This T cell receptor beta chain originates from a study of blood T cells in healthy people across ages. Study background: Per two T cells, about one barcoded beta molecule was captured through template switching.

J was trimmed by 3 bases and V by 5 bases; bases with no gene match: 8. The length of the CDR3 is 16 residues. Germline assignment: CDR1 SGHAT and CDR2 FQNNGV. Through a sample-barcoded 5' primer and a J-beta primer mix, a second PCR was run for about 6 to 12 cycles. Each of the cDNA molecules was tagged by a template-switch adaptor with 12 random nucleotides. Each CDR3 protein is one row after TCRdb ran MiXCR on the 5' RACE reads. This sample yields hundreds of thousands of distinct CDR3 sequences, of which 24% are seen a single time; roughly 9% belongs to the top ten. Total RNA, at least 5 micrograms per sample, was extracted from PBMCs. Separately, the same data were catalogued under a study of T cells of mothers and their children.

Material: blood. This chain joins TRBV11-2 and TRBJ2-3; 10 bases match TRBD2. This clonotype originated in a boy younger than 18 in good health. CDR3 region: CASSPTSGVSTDTQYF. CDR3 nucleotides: TGTGCCAGCAGCCCTACTAGCGGGGTTAGTACAGATACGCAGTATTTT. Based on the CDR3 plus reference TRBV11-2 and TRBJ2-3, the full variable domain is EAGVAQSPRYKIIEKRQSVAFWCNPISGHATLYWYQQILGQGPKLLIQFQNNGVVDDSQLPKDRFSAERLKGVDSTLKIQPAKLEDSAVYLCASSPTSGVSTDTQYFGPGTRLTVL.